This TCR beta chain appears in the sequencing data of a study of identical twins. A note on this clonotype: Its antigen is currently unknown.

MiXCR, run by TCRdb on the 5' RACE reads, gives a single entry per CDR3 protein. Of approximately 700,000 distinct CDR3 sequences listed, around 6% are singletons. Germline loops: CDR1 SGHKS, CDR2 YYEKEE (reference sequence). The V gene lost 4 bases and the J gene lost 6 bases, with 7 bases spanning the gap. The CDR3 extends over 11 amino acids. Whole-study results and caveats: Memory repertoires lacked the insertion deficit that abundant cord blood beta clonotypes showed. Researchers caution that invariant MAIT and iNKT cells could partly confound zero-insertion analyses.

Sequenced material: naive T cells sorted from blood. The genes are TRBV5-5 and TRBJ1-2; D remains unclear. The source is a young man in good health. The CDR3 here is CASSTRDGYTF. The CDR3 DNA reads TGTGCCAGCAGCACCCGAGATGGCTACACCTTC. The full variable domain, completed using reference TRBV5-5 and TRBJ1-2, is DAGVTQSPTHLIKTRGQQVTLRCSPISGHKSVSWYQQVLGQGPQFIFQYYEKEERGRGNFPDRFSARQFPNYSSELNVNALLLGDSALYLCASSTRDGYTFGSGTRLTVV.